The entry that follows covers one T cell receptor beta chain sequence. The antigen is unknown. The data originate from a study of cytomegalovirus exposure and HLA in healthy donors. Study findings and constraints: 87-base-pair reads could not separate some V segments, including TRBV6-2 and TRBV6-3. A link between a missense DCLRE1C variant and TCR beta V- and J-gene trimming emerged from a later analysis.

PCR involved 60 Vbeta and 13 Jbeta primers. This table comes from immunoSEQ multiplex PCR, and its TCRdb copy is limited to in-frame clones, with some not included. Of about 160,000 clones in the sample, around 83% were seen once. This CDR3 spans 15 amino acids. After removal of 6 bases from V and 4 bases from J, the junction contained 9 bases not matched to a gene. The V gene's germline CDR1 is SNHLY and CDR2 FYNNEI. Sequenced material: PBMCs. J is TRBJ1-3 and V is TRBV2; 7 bases line up with TRBD1. The clonotype comes from a man between 45 and 60 years old in good health and CMV-seropositive. CDR3 residues: CASRETGLGGNTIYF. The CDR3 bases are TGTGCCAGCAGGGAGACAGGGCTTGGCGGAAACACCATATATTTT.